This T cell receptor (beta chain) was sequenced for a study of shared clonotypes between healthy human individuals. Germline loops: CDR1 SGHVS, CDR2 FNYEAQ. Trimming stripped 4 bases from V and 2 bases from J, with 14 bases between. This CDR3 contains 15 residues. Method: immunoSEQ multiplex PCR; TCRdb's copy keeps in-frame clones and lacks some. The sample carries around 690,000 clones, 90% recorded once. The rearrangement links TRBV7-6 to TRBJ2-5, with D unresolved. The sequence was collected from a young man in good health. Some clones in this sample may be carry-over from other donors' samples. What was sequenced was memory CD8+ T cells from PBMCs. Subset defined: CD45RO+ cells pooled with CCR7-negative TemRA cells. The CDR3 region is CASSWAGSTQETQYF. In DNA, the CDR3 is TGTGCCAGCAGCTGGGCCGGGTCCACTCAAGAGACCCAGTACTTC.